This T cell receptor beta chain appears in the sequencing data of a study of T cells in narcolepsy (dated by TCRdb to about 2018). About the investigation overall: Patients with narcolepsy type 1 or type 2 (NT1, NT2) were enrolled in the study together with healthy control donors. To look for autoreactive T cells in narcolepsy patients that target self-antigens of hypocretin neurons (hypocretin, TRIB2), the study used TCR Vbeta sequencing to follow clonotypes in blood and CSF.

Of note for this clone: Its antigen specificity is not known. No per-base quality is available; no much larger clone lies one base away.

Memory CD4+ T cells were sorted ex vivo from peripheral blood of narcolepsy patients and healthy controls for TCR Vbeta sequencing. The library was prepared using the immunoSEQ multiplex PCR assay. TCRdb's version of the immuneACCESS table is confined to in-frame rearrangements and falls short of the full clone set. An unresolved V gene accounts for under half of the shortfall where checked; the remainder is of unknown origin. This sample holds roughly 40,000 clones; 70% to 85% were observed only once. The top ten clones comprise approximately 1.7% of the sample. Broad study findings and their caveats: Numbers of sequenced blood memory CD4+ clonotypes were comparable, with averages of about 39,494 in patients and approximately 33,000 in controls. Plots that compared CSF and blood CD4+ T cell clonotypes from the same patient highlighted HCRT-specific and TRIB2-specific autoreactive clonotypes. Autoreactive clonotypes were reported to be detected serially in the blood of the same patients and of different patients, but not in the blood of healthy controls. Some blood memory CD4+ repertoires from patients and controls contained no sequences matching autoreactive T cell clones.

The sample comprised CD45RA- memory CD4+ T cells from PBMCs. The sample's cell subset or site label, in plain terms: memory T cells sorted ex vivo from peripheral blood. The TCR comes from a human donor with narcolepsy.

The DNA is TGTGCCAGCAGATCCCCCAAGAACTCCCGGGACATCCACGAGCAGTACTTC. This codes for CASRSPKNSRDIHEQYF. The V and J segments used are TRBV11-2 and TRBJ2-7; the D region possibly corresponds to TRBD1 (6 bases align). CDR1 and CDR2 are drawn from the germline V gene: SGHAT, FQNNGV. Between the V and J ends, shortened by 6 bases and 5 bases respectively, the junction contains 26 bases. The CDR3 contains 17 residues, cysteine and phenylalanine counted. Left in the record is the CDR3 DNA by itself, 51 bases read in frame from the first base.